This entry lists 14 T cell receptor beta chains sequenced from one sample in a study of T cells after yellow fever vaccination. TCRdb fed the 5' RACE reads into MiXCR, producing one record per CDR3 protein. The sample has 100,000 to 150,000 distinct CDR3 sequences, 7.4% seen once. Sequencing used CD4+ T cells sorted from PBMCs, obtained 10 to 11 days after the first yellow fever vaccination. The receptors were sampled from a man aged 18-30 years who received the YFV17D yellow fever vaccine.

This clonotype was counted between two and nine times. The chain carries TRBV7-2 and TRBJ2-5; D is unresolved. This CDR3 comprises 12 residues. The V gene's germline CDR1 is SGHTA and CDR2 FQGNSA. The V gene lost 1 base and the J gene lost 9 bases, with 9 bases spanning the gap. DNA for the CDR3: TGTGCCAGCAGCTTAGATATCGGACCCCAGTACTTC. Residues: CASSLDIGPQYF.

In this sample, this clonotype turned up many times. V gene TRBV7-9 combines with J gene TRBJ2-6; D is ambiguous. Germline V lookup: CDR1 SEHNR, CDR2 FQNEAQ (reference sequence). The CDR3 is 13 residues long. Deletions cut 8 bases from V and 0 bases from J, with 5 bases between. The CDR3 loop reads CASADSGANVLTF. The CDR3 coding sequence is TGTGCCAGCGCAGACTCTGGGGCCAACGTCCTGACTTTC.

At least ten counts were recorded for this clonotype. CDR3 bases: TGCAGTGCTAACCGATATGGGGGTACCGCAGATACGCAGTATTTT. Protein: CSANRYGGTADTQYF. The chain uses TRBV20-1 and TRBJ2-3, with D perhaps assigned TRBD1 or TRBD2 (5 bases each). Germline V gene lookup returns CDR1 DFQATT and CDR2 SNEGSKA (reference sequence). This CDR3 is built from 15 residues. V lost 4 bases and J lost 4, with 18 bases in between.

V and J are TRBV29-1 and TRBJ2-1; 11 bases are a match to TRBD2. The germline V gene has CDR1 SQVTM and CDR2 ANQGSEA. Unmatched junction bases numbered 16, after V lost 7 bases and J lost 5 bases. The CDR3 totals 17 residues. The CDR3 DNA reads TGCAGCGCACATACTAGCGGGGGCGGCTCTTTTGACAATGAGCAGTTCTTC. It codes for CSAHTSGGGSFDNEQFF.

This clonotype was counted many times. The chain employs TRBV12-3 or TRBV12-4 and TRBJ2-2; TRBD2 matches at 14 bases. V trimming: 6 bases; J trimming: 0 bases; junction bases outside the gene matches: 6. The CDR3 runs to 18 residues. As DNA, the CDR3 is TGTGCCAGCAGCTCCGGACTAGCGGGGGGCTCGAACACCGGGGAGCTGTTTTTT. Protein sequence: CASSSGLAGGSNTGELFF.

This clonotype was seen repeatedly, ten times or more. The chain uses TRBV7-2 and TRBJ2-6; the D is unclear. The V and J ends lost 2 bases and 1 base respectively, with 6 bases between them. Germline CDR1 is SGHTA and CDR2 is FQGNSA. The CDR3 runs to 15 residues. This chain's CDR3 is CASSLRPSGANVLTF. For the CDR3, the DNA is TGTGCCAGCAGCTTAAGACCGTCTGGGGCCAACGTCCTGACTTTC.

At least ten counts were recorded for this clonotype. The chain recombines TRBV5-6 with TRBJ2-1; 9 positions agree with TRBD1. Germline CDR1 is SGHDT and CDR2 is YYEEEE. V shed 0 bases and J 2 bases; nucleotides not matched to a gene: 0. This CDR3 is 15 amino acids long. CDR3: CASSLDRGPYNEQFF. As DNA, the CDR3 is TGTGCCAGCAGCTTGGACAGGGGGCCCTACAATGAGCAGTTCTTC.

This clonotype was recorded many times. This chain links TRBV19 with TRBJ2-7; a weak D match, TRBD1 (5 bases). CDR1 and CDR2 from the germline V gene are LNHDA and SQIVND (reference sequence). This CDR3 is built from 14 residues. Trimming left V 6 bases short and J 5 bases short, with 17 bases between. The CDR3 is CASSTSSRGHEQYF. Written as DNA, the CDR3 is TGTGCCAGTAGCACTTCAAGTAGGGGCCACGAGCAGTACTTC.

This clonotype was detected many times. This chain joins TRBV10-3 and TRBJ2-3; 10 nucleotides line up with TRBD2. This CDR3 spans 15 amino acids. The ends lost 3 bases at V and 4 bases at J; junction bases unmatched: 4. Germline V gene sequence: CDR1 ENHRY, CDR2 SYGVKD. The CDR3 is CAISDPGLAADTQYF. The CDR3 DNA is TGTGCCATCAGTGACCCAGGACTAGCGGCAGATACGCAGTATTTT.

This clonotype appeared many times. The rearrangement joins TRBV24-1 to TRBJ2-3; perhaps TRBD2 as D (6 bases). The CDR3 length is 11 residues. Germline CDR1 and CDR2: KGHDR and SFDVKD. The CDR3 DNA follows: TGTGCTCCCCAAGGGAGGGATACGCAGTATTTT. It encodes CAPQGRDTQYF.

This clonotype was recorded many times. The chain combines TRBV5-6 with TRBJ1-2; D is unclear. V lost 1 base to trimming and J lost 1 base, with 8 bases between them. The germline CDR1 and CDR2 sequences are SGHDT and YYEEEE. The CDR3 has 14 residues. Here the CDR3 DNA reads TGTGCCAGCAGCTTGAGAGGAATTAACTATGGCTACACCTTC. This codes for CASSLRGINYGYTF.

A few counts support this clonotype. CDR3 protein: CSANQNRVGANVLTF. The CDR3 coding sequence is TGCAGTGCTAACCAAAACAGGGTTGGGGCCAACGTCCTGACTTTC. The chain recombines TRBV20-1 with TRBJ2-6; D might be TRBD1 (6 bases). V was clipped by 4 bases and J by 3 bases, with 13 bases between them. CDR1 is DFQATT and CDR2 is SNEGSKA in the germline V gene (reference sequence). The length of the CDR3 is 15 residues.

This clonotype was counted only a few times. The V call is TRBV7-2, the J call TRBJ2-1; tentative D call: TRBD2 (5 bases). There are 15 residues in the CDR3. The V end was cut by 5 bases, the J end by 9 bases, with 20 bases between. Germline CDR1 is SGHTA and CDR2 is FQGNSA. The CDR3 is CASSPRMARGGEQFF. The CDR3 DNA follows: TGTGCCAGCAGCCCGCGGATGGCAAGAGGAGGTGAGCAGTTCTTC.

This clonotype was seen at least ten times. CDR3 amino acids: CSASRTSGSPDTQYF. In DNA form, the CDR3 reads TGCAGTGCTAGTAGGACTAGCGGGTCTCCAGATACGCAGTATTTT. The chain joins TRBV20-1 to TRBJ2-3; the match to TRBD2 covers 11 bases. V was clipped by 3 bases and J by 4 bases; unmatched bases: 6. Per germline, CDR1 DFQATT and CDR2 SNEGSKA (reference sequence). There are 15 residues in the CDR3.